The sequence of this T cell receptor beta chain was determined in a study of PD-1 blockade in classical Hodgkin lymphoma. In every patient, relapse followed autologous stem cell transplantation, while exposure to brentuximab vedotin differed. Magnetic negative selection of thawed PBMCs yielded the CD8+ T cells. Complete response, partial response or progressive disease was each patient's best response. The CDR3 is 13 residues long. V was cut by 10 bases and J by 4 bases, with 12 bases left in between. CDR1 and CDR2 from the germline V gene are SGHNT and YYREEE (reference sequence). TCRdb's copy holds only in-frame clones and misses some; the assay was immunoSEQ multiplex PCR. The sample carries roughly 5,700 clones, 82% recorded once.

This sequence originates from a human donor with classical Hodgkin lymphoma. The V gene is TRBV5-4, the J gene TRBJ1-6, with D possibly TRBD1 on 6 matching bases. Sequencing used CD8+ T cells from blood, obtained at baseline. CDR3 in amino acids: CASQDSYNSPLHF. DNA of the CDR3: TGTGCCTCCCAGGACAGTTATAATTCACCCCTCCACTTT.